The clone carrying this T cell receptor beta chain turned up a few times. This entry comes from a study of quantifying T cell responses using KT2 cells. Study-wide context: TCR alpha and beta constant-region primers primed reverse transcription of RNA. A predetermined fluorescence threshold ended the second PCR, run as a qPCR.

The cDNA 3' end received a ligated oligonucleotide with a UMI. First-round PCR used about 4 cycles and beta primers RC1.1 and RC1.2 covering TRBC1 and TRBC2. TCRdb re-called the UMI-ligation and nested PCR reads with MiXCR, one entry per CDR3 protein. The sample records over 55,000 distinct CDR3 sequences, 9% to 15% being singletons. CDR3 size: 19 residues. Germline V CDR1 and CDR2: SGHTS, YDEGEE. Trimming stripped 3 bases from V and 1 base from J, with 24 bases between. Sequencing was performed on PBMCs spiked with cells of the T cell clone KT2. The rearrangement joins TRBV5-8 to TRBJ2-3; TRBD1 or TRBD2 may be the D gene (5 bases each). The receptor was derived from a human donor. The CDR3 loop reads CASSSWYDGGTGGTDTQYF. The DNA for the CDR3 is TGTGCCAGCAGCTCTTGGTATGATGGGGGTACCGGCGGCACAGATACGCAGTATTTT. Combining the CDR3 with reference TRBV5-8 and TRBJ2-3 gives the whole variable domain EAGVTQSPTHLIKTRGQQATLRCSPISGHTSVYWYQQALGLGLQFLLWYDEGEERNRGNFPPRFSGRQFPNYSSELNVNALELEDSALYLCASSSWYDGGTGGTDTQYFGPGTRLTVL.